Sequencing of this T cell receptor beta chain was carried out in a study of blood T cell repertoires in COVID-19. About the research overall: PBMCs, B-cell-depleted T cells, or T cells were the source of the cDNA or gDNA that made up the material.

Cohorts were based on clinical histories the participants reported. All exposed participants met a person with COVID-19 within 2 weeks before entering the study. Study processing details: Amplification of reference gene primers provided the estimated nucleated cell counts. The data were produced by immunoSEQ multiplex PCR, yet TCRdb's version contains in-frame clones alone and is incomplete. The V and J calls and clone size come from that table; D and trimming were worked out from the DNA. The repertoire has over 250,000 clones, approximately 78% of them found once; the top ten carry about 5%. The germline CDR1 and CDR2 sequences are SNHLY and FYNNEI. Unmatched junction bases numbered 10, after V lost 6 bases and J lost 0 bases. CDR3 length: 18 residues.

The sequence was collected from a man aged 40-55 years who had been exposed to COVID-19. Material: PBMCs or T cells enriched from blood (not recorded which). The chain links TRBV2 to TRBJ2-1, with 11 bases that match TRBD2. The DNA of the CDR3 is TGTGCCAGCAGGGTAGCGGGAGGGCCGGGGAGCTCCTACAATGAGCAGTTCTTC. Residues: CASRVAGGPGSSYNEQFF.